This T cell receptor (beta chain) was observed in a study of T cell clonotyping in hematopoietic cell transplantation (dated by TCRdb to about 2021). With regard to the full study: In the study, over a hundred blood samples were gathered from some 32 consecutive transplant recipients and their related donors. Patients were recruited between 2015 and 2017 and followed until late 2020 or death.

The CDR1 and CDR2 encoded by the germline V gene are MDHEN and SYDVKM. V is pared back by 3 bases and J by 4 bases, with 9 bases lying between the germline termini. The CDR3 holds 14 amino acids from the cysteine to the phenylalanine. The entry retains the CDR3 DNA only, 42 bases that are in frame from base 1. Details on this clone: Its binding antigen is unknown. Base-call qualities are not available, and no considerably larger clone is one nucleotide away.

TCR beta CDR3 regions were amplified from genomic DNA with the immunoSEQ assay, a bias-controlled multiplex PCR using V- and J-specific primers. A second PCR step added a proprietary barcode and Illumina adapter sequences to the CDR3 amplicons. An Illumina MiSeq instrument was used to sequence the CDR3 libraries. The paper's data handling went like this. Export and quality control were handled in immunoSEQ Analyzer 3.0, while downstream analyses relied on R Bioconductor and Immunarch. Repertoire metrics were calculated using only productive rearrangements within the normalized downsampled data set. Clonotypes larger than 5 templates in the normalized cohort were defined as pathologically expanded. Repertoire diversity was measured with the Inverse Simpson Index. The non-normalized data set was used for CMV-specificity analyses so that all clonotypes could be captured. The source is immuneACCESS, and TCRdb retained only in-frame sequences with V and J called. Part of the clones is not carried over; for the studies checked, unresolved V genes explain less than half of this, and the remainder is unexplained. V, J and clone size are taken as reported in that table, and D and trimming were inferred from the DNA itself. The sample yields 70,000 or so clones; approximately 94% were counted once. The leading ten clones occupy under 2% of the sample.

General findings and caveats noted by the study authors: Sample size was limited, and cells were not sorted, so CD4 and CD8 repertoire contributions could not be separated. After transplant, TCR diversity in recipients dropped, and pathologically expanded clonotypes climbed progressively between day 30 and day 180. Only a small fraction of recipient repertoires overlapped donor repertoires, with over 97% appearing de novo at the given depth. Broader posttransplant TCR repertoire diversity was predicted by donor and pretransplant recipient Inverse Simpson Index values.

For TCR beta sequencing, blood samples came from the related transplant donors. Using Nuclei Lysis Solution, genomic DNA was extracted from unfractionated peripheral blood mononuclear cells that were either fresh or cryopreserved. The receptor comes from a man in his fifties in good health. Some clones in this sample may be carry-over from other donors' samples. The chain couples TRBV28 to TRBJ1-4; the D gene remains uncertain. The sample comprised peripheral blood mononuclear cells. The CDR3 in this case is CASSLSGINEKLFF. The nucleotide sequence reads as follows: TGTGCCAGCAGTTTGTCGGGGATTAATGAAAAACTGTTTTTT.